A selection of T cell receptor beta chains follows, all from one sample in a study of blood T cell repertoires in COVID-19. Clones were read by immunoSEQ multiplex PCR, and TCRdb kept only the in-frame ones, dropping some. The data show approximately 170,000 clones, over 75% seen once. Sequencing was performed on peripheral blood. These receptors were collected from a man aged 55 to 69 who had recovered from COVID-19. Both conserved end residues are part of each CDR3.

j_call	v_call	cdr3_aa
TRBJ1-2	TRBV19	CASFRQGLIGGYTF
TRBJ2-7	TRBV12-5	CASGTSTSEQYF
TRBJ1-1	TRBV25-1	CASSAQGTEAFF
TRBJ1-2	TRBV11-2	CASSRVGRTDGGGYTF
TRBJ1-1	TRBV11-2	CASSSRQGNTEAFF
TRBJ2-7	TRBV19	CASSLDPFYEQYF
TRBJ1-2	TRBV9	CASSPQGTYYGYTF
TRBJ1-3	TRBV19	CASSFPHRTVSTGNTIYF
TRBJ1-5	TRBV7-8	CASSSPGRNSPNQPQHF
TRBJ2-5	TRBV7-6	CASSLALTLAGAGETQYF
TRBJ1-1	TRBV11-1	CASSLNPAGGNTEAFF
TRBJ1-2	TRBV7-3	CASSLTNYGYTF
TRBJ2-5	TRBV7-2	CASSPQPPSGAETQYF
TRBJ2-6	TRBV5-1	CASSAGGGPDSGANVLTF
TRBJ1-1	TRBV12-3/TRBV12-4	CASGVSVLTEAFF
TRBJ1-2	TRBV29-1	CSVERDRARGYTF
TRBJ1-4	TRBV5-1	CASSYSSTTNEKLFF
TRBJ1-1	TRBV7-2	CASSLSRGANTEAFF
TRBJ2-7	TRBV6-5	CASSTPREQYF
TRBJ2-3	TRBV29-1	CSVPLAEASLTDTQYF
TRBJ2-3	TRBV5-1	CASSSTEEGQYF
TRBJ1-5	TRBV5-8	CASVEQYSNQPQHF
TRBJ1-5	TRBV19	CASSIAGGNQPQHF
TRBJ2-2	TRBV10-3	CAITPGGSTGELFF
TRBJ2-2	TRBV15	CATSRVGVGELFF
TRBJ2-3	TRBV24-1	CATSPGTSGFLDTQYF
TRBJ2-7	TRBV7-2	CASSPRTGTYEQYF
TRBJ1-3	TRBV3-1/TRBV3-2	CASSQPPLDIHSGNTIYF
TRBJ1-5	TRBV19	CASSIVQSAQHF
TRBJ1-1	TRBV9	CASSANTGNTEAFF